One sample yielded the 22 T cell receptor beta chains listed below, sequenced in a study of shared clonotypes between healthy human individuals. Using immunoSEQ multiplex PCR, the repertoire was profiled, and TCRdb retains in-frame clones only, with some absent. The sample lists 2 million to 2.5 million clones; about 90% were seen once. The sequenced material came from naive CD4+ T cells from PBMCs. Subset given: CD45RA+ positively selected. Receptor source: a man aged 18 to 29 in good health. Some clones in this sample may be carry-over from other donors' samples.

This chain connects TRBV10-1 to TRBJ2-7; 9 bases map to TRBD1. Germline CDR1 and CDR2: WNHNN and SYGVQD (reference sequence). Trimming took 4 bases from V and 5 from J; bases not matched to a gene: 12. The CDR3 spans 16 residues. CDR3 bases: TGCGCCAGCAGTGGCTTTAGGGGGACAGGGACAGACGAGCAGTACTTC. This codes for CASSGFRGTGTDEQYF.

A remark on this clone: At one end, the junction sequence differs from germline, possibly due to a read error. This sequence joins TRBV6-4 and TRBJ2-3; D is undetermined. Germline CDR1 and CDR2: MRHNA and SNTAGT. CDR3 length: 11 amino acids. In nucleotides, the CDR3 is TGTGCCACCAGTGTGGGGGATACGCAGTATTTT. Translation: CATSVGDTQYF.

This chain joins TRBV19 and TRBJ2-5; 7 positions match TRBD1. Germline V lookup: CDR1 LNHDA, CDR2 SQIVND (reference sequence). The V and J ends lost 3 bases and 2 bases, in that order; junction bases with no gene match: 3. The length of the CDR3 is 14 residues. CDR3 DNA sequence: TGTGCCAGTAGTATTTTACAGGGGCAAGAGACCCAGTACTTC. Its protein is CASSILQGQETQYF.

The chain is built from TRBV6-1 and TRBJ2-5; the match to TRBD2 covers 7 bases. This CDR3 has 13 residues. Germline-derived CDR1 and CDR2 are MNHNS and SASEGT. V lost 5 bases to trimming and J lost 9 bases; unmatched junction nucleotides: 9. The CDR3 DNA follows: TGTGCCAGCAGTATTAGCGGGCCGTTCTCCCAGTACTTC. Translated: CASSISGPFSQYF.

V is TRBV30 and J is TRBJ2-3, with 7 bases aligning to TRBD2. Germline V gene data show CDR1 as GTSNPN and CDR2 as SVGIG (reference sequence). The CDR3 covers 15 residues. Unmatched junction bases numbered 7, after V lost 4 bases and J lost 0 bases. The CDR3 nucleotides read TGTGCCTGGACCCGGGCTAGCGGTAGCACAGATACGCAGTATTTT. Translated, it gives CAWTRASGSTDTQYF.

The CDR3 protein is CASSPGQMNTEAFF. CDR3 in DNA: TGTGCCAGCAGTCCGGGACAGATGAACACTGAAGCTTTCTTT. The rearrangement links TRBV25-1 to TRBJ1-1; the match to TRBD1 covers 7 bases. After removal of 5 bases from V and 0 bases from J, the junction contained 3 bases not matched to a gene. This CDR3 region has 14 residues. CDR1 and CDR2 from the germline V gene are MGHDK and SYGVNS.

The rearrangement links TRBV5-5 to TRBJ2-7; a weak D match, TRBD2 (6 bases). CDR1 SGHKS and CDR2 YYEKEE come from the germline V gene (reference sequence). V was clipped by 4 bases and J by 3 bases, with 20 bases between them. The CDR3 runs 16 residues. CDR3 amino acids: CASSMGGPLAGYEQYF. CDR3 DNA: TGTGCCAGCAGCATGGGGGGACCCTTGGCCGGCTACGAGCAGTACTTC.

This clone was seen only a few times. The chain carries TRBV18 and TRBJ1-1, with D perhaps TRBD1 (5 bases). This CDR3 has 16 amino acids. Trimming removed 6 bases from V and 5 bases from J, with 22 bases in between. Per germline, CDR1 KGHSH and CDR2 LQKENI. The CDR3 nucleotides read TGTGCCAGCTCCGTTTGGCAGGGCGACGTGAGAACTGAAGCTTTCTTT. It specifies CASSVWQGDVRTEAFF.

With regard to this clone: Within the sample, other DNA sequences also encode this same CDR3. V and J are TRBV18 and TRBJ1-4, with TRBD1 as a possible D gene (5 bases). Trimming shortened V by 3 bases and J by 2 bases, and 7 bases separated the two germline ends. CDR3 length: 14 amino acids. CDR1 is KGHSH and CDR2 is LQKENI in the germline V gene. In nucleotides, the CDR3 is TGTGCCAGCTCACCGACAGCTACTAATGAAAAACTGTTTTTT. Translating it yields CASSPTATNEKLFF.

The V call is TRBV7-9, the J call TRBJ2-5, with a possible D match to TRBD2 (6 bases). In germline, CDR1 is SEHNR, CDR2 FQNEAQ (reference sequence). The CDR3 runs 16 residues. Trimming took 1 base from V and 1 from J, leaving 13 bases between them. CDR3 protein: CASSLGRGLVQETQYF. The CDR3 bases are TGTGCCAGCAGCTTAGGGCGGGGTTTAGTCCAAGAGACCCAGTACTTC. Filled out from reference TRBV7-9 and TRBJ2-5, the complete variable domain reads DTGVSQNPRHKITKRGQNVTFRCDPISEHNRLYWYRQTLGQGPEFLTYFQNEAQLEKSRLLSDRFSAERPKGSFSTLEIQRTEQGDSAMYLCASSLGRGLVQETQYFGPGTRLLVL.

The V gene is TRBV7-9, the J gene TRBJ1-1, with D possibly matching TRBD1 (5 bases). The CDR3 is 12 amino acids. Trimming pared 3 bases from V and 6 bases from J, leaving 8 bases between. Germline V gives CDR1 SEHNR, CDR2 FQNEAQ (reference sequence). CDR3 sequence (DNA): TGTGCCAGCAGCTTGACAGTTTCTGAAGCTTTCTTT. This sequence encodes CASSLTVSEAFF.

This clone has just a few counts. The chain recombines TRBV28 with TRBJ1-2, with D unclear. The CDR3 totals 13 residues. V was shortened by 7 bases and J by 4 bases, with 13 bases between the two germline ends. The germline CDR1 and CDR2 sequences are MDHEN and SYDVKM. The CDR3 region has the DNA TGTGCCAGCACTCTGAAGAATCCCTATGGCTACACCTTC. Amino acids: CASTLKNPYGYTF.

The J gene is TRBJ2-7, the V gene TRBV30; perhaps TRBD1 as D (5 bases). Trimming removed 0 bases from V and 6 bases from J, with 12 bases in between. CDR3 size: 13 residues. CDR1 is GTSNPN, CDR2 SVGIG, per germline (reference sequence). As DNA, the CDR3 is TGTGCCTGGAGTGTACCAGGGATAGGCGAGCAGTACTTC. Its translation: CAWSVPGIGEQYF.

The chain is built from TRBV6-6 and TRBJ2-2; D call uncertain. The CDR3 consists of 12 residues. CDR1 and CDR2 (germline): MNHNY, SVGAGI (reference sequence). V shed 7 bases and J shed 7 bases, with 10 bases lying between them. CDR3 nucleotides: TGTGCCAGCAAGAAGGGCCGCGGGGAGCTGTTTTTT. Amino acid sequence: CASKKGRGELFF.

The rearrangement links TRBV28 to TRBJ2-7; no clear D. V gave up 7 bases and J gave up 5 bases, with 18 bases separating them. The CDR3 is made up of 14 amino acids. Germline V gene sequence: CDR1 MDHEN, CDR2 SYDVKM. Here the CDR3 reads CASTPAAALHEQYF. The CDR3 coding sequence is TGTGCCAGCACCCCGGCGGCAGCCCTACACGAGCAGTACTTC.

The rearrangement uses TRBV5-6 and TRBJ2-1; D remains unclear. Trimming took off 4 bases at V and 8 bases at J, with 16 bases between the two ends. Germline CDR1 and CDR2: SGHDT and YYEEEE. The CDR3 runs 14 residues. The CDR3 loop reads CASSLTYERDEQFF. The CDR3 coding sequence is TGTGCCAGCAGCCTGACGTACGAGCGCGATGAGCAGTTCTTC.

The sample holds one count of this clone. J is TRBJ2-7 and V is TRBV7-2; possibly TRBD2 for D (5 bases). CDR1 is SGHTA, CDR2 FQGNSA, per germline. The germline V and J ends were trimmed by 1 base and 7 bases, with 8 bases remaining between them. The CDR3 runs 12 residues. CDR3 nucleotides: TGTGCCAGCAGCTTAGGTACTAGTGAGCAGTACTTC. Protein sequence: CASSLGTSEQYF. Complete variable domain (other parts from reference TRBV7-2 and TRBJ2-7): GAGVSQSPSNKVTEKGKDVELRCDPISGHTALYWYRQSLGQGLEFLIYFQGNSAPDKSGLPSDRFSAERTGGSVSTLTIQRTQQEDSAVYLCASSLGTSEQYFGPGTRLTVT.

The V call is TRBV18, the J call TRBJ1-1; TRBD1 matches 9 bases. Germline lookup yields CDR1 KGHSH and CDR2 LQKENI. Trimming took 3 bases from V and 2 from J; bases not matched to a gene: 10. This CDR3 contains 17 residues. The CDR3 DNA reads TGTGCCAGCTCACCGGGACAGGGACTTGGAAGAAACACTGAAGCTTTCTTT. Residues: CASSPGQGLGRNTEAFF.

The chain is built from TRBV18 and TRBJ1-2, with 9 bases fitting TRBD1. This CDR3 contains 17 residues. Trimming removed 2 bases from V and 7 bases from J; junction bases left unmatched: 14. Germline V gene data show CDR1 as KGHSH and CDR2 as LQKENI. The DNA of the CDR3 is TGTGCCAGCTCACCAGAACGGGACAGGGCAGTAATTGGTGGCTACACCTTC. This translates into CASSPERDRAVIGGYTF.

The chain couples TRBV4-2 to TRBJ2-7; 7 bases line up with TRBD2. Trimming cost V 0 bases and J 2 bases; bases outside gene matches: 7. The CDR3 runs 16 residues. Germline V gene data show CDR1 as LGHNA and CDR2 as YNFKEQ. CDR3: CASSQDLASGTYEQYF. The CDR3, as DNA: TGTGCCAGCAGCCAAGATCTGGCTAGCGGTACCTACGAGCAGTACTTC.

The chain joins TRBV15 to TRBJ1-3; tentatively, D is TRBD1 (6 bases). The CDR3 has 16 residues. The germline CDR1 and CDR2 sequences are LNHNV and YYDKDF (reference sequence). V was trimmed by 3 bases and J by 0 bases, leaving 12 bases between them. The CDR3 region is CATSSHRDSSGNTIYF. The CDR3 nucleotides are TGTGCCACCAGCAGCCACAGGGATTCCTCTGGAAACACCATATATTTT.

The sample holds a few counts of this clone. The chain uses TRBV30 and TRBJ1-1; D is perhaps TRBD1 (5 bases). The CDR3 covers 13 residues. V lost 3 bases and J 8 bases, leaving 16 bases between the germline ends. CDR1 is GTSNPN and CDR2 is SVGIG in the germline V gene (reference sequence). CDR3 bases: TGTGCCTGGAGGGGACCGGCGTGGGCCGAAGCTTTCTTT. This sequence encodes CAWRGPAWAEAFF.